This entry features one T cell receptor (beta chain) sequence. The data originate from a study of control samples from healthy donors and cancer patients. V trimming: 10 bases; J trimming: 4 bases; junction bases outside the gene matches: 9. The CDR3 is 14 amino acids. Germline V lookup: CDR1 MNHEY, CDR2 SVGAGI. Repertoires were generated with immunoSEQ multiplex PCR, while TCRdb's copy carries only in-frame clones and drops some. In the table there are 57,000 or so clones, 85% to 90% of which are singletons. The specimen sequenced was PBMCs. The sequence derives from a man aged 55-75 years with colorectal cancer. The genes are TRBV6-5 and TRBJ2-5; 10 positions agree with TRBD2. This chain's CDR3 is CATSFASGGETQYF. In nucleotides, the CDR3 is TGTGCCACTTCTTTTGCTAGCGGGGGAGAGACCCAGTACTTC.